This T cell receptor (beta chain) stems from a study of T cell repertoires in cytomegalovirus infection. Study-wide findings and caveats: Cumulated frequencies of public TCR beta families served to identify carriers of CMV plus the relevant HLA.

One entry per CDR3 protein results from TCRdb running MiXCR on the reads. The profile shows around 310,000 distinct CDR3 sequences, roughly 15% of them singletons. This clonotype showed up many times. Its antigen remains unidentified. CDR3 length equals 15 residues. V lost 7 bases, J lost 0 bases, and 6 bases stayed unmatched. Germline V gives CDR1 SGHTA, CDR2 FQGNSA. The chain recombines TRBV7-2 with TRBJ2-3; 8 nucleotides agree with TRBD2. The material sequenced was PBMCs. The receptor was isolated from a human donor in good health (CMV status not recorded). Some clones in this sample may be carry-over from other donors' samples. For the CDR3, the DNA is TGTGCCAGCAAACCAACTAGCGGTAGCACAGATACGCAGTATTTT. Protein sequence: CASKPTSGSTDTQYF.